This T cell receptor (beta chain) was recovered during a study of blood T cell repertoires in COVID-19. Study context: Material from acute and convalescent COVID-19 was sourced from the United States, Italy and Spain. PBMCs, B-cell-depleted T cells, or T cells were the source of the cDNA or gDNA that made up the material.

In the original processing: Nucleated cell number was recorded as an estimate derived from reference gene primer amplification. This table comes from immunoSEQ multiplex PCR, and its TCRdb copy is limited to in-frame clones, with some not included. V and J calls and clone size are given by that table; D and trimming were obtained from the DNA. The sample has some 50,000 clones, approximately 90% seen once; the top ten hold 25% to 30%. This clone was found a few times. The TCR sequence derives from a human donor in a cohort sampled during active COVID-19. Sequencing input: peripheral blood.

The DNA for the CDR3 is TGTGCCAGCAGCTTCGTAGACTATGGCTACACCTTC. This sequence encodes CASSFVDYGYTF. The chain employs TRBV7-2 and TRBJ1-2; D remains unclear. The CDR3 spans 12 residues. Germline V gene lookup returns CDR1 SGHTA and CDR2 FQGNSA. V was clipped by 3 bases and J by 3 bases, with 5 bases between them.